Below, one T cell receptor (beta chain) is given with its context. The sample originates from a study of blood T cell repertoires in COVID-19. This CDR3 region has 15 residues. The V end was cut by 2 bases, the J end by 0 bases, with 8 bases between. Germline V gene lookup returns CDR1 LGHDT and CDR2 YNNKEL (reference sequence). Method: immunoSEQ multiplex PCR; TCRdb's copy keeps in-frame clones and lacks some. Among 90,000 or so clones listed, over 75% were seen once. This chain connects TRBV3-1 (or the pseudogene TRBV3-2) to TRBJ1-3; tentatively, D is TRBD1 (5 bases). The sample consisted of peripheral blood. The origin of this receptor is a man older than 75 with acute or convalescent COVID-19. CDR3 protein: CASSQTDSSGNTIYF. CDR3 coding DNA: TGTGCCAGCAGCCAAACCGACAGCTCTGGAAACACCATATATTTT.